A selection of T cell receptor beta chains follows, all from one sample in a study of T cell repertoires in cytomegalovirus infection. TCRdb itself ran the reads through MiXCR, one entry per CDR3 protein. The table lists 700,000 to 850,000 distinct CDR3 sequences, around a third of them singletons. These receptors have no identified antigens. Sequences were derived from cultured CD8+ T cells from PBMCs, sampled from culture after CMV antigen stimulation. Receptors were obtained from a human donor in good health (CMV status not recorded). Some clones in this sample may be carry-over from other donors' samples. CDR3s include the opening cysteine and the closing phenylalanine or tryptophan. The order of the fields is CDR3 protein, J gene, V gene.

cdr3_aa: CSVPRVAGGRDEQFF; j_call: TRBJ2-1; v_call: TRBV29-1
cdr3_aa: CASTGNYSYTF; j_call: TRBJ1-2; v_call: TRBV25-1
cdr3_aa: CASSLGLGDTQYF; j_call: TRBJ2-3; v_call: TRBV5-6
cdr3_aa: CASSWGAGAGEQFF; j_call: TRBJ2-1; v_call: TRBV5-6
cdr3_aa: CSVGTGAYNEQFF; j_call: TRBJ2-1; v_call: TRBV29-1
cdr3_aa: CSARPLPKETQYF; j_call: TRBJ2-5; v_call: TRBV20-1
cdr3_aa: CASRHGSLYGYTF; j_call: TRBJ1-2; v_call: TRBV7-9
cdr3_aa: CASTDNGYTF; j_call: TRBJ1-2; v_call: TRBV7-4
cdr3_aa: CASSYFGDGYTF; j_call: TRBJ1-2; v_call: TRBV6-5
cdr3_aa: CASSPGRGTAGQFF; j_call: TRBJ2-1; v_call: TRBV4-1
cdr3_aa: CASSTFRNRGPKGDTGELFF; j_call: TRBJ2-2; v_call: TRBV19
cdr3_aa: CASSLRGWVEQFF; j_call: TRBJ2-1; v_call: TRBV12-3/TRBV12-4
cdr3_aa: CATSRDLDRVTEAFF; j_call: TRBJ1-1; v_call: TRBV15
cdr3_aa: CASSLASMGPIFDEQFF; j_call: TRBJ2-1; v_call: TRBV7-2
cdr3_aa: CASSLVGGGTGELFF; j_call: TRBJ2-2; v_call: TRBV27
cdr3_aa: CASSHKGEDENIQYF; j_call: TRBJ2-4; v_call: TRBV7-9
cdr3_aa: CASSQDRTSGGIYNEQFF; j_call: TRBJ2-1; v_call: TRBV4-3
cdr3_aa: CASSLAPGKGYTF; j_call: TRBJ1-2; v_call: TRBV7-2
cdr3_aa: CASSIDTGIEAFF; j_call: TRBJ1-1; v_call: TRBV19
cdr3_aa: CASSLIGQGATEAFF; j_call: TRBJ1-1; v_call: TRBV18
cdr3_aa: CAIPGPGIF; j_call: TRBJ2-1; v_call: TRBV7-9
cdr3_aa: CASSLSDGGSNQPQHF; j_call: TRBJ1-5; v_call: TRBV7-2
cdr3_aa: CSARDRRRENSYEQYF; j_call: TRBJ2-7; v_call: TRBV20-1
cdr3_aa: CASRADRRYGYTF; j_call: TRBJ1-2; v_call: TRBV7-9
cdr3_aa: CASSFGQYGTGQPQHF; j_call: TRBJ1-5; v_call: TRBV5-6
cdr3_aa: CASSARLAIEEETQYF; j_call: TRBJ2-5; v_call: TRBV7-2
cdr3_aa: CASSWDFSNEQFF; j_call: TRBJ2-1; v_call: TRBV7-9
cdr3_aa: CASSLSGLRPEAFF; j_call: TRBJ1-1; v_call: TRBV27
cdr3_aa: CASSKFEETQYF; j_call: TRBJ2-5; v_call: TRBV7-8
cdr3_aa: CALGPGGAGGANVLTF; j_call: TRBJ2-6; v_call: TRBV12-3/TRBV12-4